This TCR beta chain was sequenced during a study of vaccination and CD4 T cells after COVID-19. Study background: Median time from COVID diagnosis to post-COVID sampling was over 95 days (35 to 161). The cells were exposed to overlapping spike peptides originating from SARS-CoV-2, HCoV-NL63, HCoV-OC43 and HCoV-229E for stimulation.

For this clonotype: Antigen specificity is unknown.

Indicated treatment: approximately 10-day PBMC culture with coronavirus spike peptide pools or control peptides (ViraFEST assay). Peptide pools at 8.5 to 10 ug/ml stimulated under 2.5 million PBMCs per well with 9 to 10 IU/ml IL-2. The Oncomine TCR Beta short-read assay sequenced DNA from cultured CD4+ T cells. Each CDR3 protein gets one entry after TCRdb re-called the PCR reads with MiXCR. This table has about 18,000 distinct CDR3 sequences, 50% appearing once. Material: CD4+ T cells from blood, cultured in vitro. The TCR comes from a human donor who had recovered from COVID-19.

CDR3 sequence (DNA): TGTGCCAGCAGTTTCCCGGGGTTCTCACCCCTCCACTTT. It specifies CASSFPGFSPLHF. This chain uses TRBV7-2 with TRBJ1-6, with D hard to call. The germline V and J ends were trimmed by 6 bases and 10 bases, with 13 bases remaining between them. The length of the CDR3 is 13 residues. Germline V CDR1 and CDR2: SGHTA, FQGNSA.